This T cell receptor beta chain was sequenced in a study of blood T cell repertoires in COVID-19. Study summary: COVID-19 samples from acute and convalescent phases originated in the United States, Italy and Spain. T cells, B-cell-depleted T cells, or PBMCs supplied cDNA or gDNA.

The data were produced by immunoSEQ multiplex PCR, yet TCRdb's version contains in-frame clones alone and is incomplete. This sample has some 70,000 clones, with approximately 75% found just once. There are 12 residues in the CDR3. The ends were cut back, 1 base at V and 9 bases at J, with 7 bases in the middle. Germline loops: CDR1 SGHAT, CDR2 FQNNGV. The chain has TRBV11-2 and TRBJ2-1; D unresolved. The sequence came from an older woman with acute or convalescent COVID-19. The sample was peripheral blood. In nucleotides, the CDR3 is TGTGCCAGCAGCTTAGCCGAACTTGAGCAGTTCTTC. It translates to CASSLAELEQFF.